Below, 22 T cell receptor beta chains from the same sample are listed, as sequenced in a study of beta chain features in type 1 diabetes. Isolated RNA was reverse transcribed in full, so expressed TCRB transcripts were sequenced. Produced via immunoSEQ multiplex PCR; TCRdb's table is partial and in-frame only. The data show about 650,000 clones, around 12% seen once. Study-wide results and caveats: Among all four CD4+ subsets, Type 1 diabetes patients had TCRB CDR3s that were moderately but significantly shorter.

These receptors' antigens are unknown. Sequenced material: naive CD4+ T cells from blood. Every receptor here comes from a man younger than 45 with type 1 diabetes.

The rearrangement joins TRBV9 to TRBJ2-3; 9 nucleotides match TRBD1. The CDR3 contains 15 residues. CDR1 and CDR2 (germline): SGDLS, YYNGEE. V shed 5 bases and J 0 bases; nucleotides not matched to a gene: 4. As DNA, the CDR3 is TGTGCCAGCAGTACAGGGGGCGTGAGCACAGATACGCAGTATTTT. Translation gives CASSTGGVSTDTQYF. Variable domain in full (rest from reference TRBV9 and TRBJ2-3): DSGVTQTPKHLITATGQRVTLRCSPRSGDLSVYWYQQSLDQGLQFLIQYYNGEERAKGNILERFSAQQFPDLHSELNLSSLELGDSALYFCASSTGGVSTDTQYFGPGTRLTVL.

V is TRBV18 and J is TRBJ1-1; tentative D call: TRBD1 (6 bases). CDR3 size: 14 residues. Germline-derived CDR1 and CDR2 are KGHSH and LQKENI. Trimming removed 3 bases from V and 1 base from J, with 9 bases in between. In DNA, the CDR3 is TGTGCCAGCTCACCTCGGGGGGCGAACACTGAAGCTTTCTTT. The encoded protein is CASSPRGANTEAFF.

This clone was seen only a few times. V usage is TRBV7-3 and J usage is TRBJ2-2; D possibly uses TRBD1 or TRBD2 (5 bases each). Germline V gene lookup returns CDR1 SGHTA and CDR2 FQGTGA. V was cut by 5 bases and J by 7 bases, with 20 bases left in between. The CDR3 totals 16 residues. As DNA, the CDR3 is TGTGCCAGCAGCCAACTGCACCCGGGGCAGGGCGGGGAGCTGTTTTTT. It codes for CASSQLHPGQGGELFF.

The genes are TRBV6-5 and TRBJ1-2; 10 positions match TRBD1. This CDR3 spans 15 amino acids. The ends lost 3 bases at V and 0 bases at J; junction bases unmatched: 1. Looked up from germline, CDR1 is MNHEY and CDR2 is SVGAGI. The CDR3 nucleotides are TGTGCCAGCAGTTATGGGACAGGGGCTAACTATGGCTACACCTTC. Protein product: CASSYGTGANYGYTF.

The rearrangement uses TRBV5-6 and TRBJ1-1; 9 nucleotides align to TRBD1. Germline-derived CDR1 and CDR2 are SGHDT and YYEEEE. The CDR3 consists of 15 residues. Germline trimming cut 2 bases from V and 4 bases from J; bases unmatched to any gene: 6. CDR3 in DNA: TGTGCCAGCAGCTTACCAGGACAGGGGAGCACTGAAGCTTTCTTT. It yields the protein CASSLPGQGSTEAFF.

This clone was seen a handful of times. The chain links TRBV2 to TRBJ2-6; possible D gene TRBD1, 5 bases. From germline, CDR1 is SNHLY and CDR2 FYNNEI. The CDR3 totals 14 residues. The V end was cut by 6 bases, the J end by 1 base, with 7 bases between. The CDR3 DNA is TGTGCCAGCAGCAGGACATCTGGGGCCAACGTCCTGACTTTC. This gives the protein CASSRTSGANVLTF.

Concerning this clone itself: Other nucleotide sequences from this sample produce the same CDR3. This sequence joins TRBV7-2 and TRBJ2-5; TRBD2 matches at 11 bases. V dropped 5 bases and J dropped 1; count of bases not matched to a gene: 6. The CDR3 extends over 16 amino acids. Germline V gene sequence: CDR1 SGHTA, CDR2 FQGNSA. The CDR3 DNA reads TGTGCCAGCAGCCAGGGGCTAGCGGGGGGCCAAGAGACCCAGTACTTC. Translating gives CASSQGLAGGQETQYF.

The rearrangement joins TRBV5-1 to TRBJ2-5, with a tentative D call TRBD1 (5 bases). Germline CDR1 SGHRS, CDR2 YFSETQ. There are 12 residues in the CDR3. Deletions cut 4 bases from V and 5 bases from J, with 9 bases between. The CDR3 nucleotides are TGCGCCAGCAGCCAACAGGAGGAGACCCAGTACTTC. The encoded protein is CASSQQEETQYF. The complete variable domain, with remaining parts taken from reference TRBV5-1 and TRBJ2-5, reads KAGVTQTPRYLIKTRGQQVTLSCSPISGHRSVSWYQQTPGQGLQFLFEYFSETQRNKGNFPGRFSGRQFSNSRSEMNVSTLELGDSALYLCASSQQEETQYFGPGTRLLVL.

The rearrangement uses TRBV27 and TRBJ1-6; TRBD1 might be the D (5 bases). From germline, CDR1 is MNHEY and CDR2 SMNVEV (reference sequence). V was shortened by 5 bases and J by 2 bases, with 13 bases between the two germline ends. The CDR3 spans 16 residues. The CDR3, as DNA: TGTGCCAGCAGTGAGCTGGGACCGACCTATAATTCACCCCTCCACTTT. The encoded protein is CASSELGPTYNSPLHF.

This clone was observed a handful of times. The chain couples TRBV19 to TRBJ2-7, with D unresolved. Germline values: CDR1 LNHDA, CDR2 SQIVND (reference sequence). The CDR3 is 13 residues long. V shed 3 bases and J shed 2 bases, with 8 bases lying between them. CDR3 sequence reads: CASSILVAYEQYF. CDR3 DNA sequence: TGTGCCAGTAGTATCTTGGTAGCCTACGAGCAGTACTTC.

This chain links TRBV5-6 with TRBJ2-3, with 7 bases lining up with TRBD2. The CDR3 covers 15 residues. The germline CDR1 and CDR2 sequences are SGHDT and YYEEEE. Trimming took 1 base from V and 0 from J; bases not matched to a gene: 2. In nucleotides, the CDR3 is TGTGCCAGCAGCTTGACAGCGGGGAGCACAGATACGCAGTATTTT. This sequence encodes CASSLTAGSTDTQYF.

The CDR3 spells CAWSPGLAGGGVDTQYF. The CDR3 DNA is TGTGCCTGGAGTCCCGGGCTAGCGGGGGGAGGAGTAGATACGCAGTATTTT. The V call is TRBV30, the J call TRBJ2-3, with 11 bases identical to TRBD2. The V segment lost 2 bases and the J segment 5 bases; nucleotides outside the gene matches: 12. This CDR3 has 17 residues. Looked up from germline, CDR1 is GTSNPN and CDR2 is SVGIG (reference sequence).

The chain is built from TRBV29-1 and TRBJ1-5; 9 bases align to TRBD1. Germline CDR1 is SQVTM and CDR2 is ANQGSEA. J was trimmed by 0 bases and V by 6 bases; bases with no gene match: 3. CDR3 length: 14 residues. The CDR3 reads CSVTGGDSNQPQHF. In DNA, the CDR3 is TGCAGCGTGACAGGGGGGGATAGCAATCAGCCCCAGCATTTT.

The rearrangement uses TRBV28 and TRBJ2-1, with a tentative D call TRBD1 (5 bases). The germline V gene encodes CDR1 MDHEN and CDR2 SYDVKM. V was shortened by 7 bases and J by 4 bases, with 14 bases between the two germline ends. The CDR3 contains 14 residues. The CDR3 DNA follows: TGTGCCAGCATCCCCGGCAGGGCTTACAATGAGCAGTTCTTC. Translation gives CASIPGRAYNEQFF.

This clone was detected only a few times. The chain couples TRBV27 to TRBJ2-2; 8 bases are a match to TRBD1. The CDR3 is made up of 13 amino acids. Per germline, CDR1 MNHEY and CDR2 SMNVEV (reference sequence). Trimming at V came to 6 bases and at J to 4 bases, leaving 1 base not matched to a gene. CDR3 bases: TGTGCCAGCAGCGACAGGGGCACCGGGGAGCTGTTTTTT. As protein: CASSDRGTGELFF.

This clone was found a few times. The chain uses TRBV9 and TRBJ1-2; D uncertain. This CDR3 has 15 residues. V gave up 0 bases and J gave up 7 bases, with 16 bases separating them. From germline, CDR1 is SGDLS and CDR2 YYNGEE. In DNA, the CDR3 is TGTGCCAGCAGCGTAGATCCCCTGCACCCGGGTGGCTACACCTTC. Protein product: CASSVDPLHPGGYTF.

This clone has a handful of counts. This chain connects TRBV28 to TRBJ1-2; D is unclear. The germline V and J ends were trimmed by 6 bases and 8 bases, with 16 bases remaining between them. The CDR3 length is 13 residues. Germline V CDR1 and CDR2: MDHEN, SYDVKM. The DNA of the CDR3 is TGTGCCAGCAGGGGTCCAGGTTCTTACGGCTACACCTTC. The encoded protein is CASRGPGSYGYTF.

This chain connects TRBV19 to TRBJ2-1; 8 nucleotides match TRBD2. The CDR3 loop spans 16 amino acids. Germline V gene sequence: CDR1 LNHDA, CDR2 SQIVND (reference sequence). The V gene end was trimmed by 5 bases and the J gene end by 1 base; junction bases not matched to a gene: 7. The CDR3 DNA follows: TGTGCCAGTAGTCCCCTGGGACTAGTTTCCTACAATGAGCAGTTCTTC. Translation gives CASSPLGLVSYNEQFF.

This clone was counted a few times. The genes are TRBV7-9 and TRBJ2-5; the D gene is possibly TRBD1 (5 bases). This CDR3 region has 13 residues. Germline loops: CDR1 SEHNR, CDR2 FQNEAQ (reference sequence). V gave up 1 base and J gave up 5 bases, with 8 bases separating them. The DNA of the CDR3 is TGTGCCAGCAGCTTAGTAGGGGCCGAGACCCAGTACTTC. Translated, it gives CASSLVGAETQYF. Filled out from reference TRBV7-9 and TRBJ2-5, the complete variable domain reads DTGVSQNPRHKITKRGQNVTFRCDPISEHNRLYWYRQTLGQGPEFLTYFQNEAQLEKSRLLSDRFSAERPKGSFSTLEIQRTEQGDSAMYLCASSLVGAETQYFGPGTRLLVL.

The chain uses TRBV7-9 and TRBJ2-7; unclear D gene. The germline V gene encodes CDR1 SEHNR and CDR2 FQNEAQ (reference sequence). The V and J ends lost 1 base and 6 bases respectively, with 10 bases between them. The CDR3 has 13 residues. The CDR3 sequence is CASSLGGSTEQYF. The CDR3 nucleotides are TGTGCCAGCAGCTTAGGGGGTTCAACCGAGCAGTACTTC.

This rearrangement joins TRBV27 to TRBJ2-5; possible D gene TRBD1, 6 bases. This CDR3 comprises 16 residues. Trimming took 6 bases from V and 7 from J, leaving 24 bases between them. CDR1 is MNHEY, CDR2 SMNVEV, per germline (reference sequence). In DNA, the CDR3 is TGTGCCAGCAGGGGTTTTAGAGGGGGTTGGTTCGGGACCCAGTACTTC. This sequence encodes CASRGFRGGWFGTQYF.

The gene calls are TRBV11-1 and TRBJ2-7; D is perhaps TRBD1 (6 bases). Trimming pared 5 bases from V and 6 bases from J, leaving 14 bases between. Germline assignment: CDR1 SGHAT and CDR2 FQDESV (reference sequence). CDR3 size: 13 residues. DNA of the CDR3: TGTGCCAGCAGCAGGGACCAGGGGAGCGAGCAGTACTTC. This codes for CASSRDQGSEQYF.